Below, 14 T cell receptor beta chains from the same sample are listed, as sequenced in a study of cytomegalovirus exposure and HLA in healthy donors. Generated by immunoSEQ multiplex PCR, the TCRdb table keeps only in-frame clones and is missing some. Among fewer than 75,000 clones listed, approximately 95% were seen once. Sequencing was performed on PBMCs. Source of these receptors: a man aged 18 to 30 in good health and CMV-seronegative.

The rearrangement links TRBV28 to TRBJ1-2; D remains ambiguous. Germline V gene data show CDR1 as MDHEN and CDR2 as SYDVKM. The CDR3 totals 16 residues. The germline V and J ends were trimmed by 2 bases and 8 bases, with 21 bases remaining between them. As DNA, the CDR3 is TGTGCCAGCAGTTTACCCAGGCCCACCGGTGGAGGCGGCTACACCTTC. This encodes CASSLPRPTGGGGYTF.

The chain combines TRBV18 with TRBJ1-5; TRBD1 is a possible D gene (6 bases). CDR3 length: 13 amino acids. Trimming took 4 bases from V and 5 from J, leaving 9 bases between them. The germline gives CDR1 KGHSH, CDR2 LQKENI. CDR3 DNA: TGTGCCAGCTCACGGGACATCGATCAGCCCCAGCATTTT. Translated: CASSRDIDQPQHF.

The rearrangement links TRBV10-2 to TRBJ1-1, with D possibly TRBD1 on 5 matching bases. Trimming pared 10 bases from V and 6 bases from J, leaving 18 bases between. The CDR3 spans 13 residues. Germline CDR1 is WSHSY and CDR2 is SAAADI. CDR3 in amino acids: CATTGRGGAEAFF. DNA of the CDR3: TGCGCCACCACGGGCCGGGGGGGAGCTGAAGCTTTCTTT.

The chain links TRBV9 to TRBJ1-1; 10 nucleotides align to TRBD1. CDR1 and CDR2 from the germline V gene are SGDLS and YYNGEE. The CDR3 totals 14 residues. V shed 4 bases and J 4 bases; nucleotides not matched to a gene: 4. As DNA, the CDR3 is TGTGCCAGCAGCCGTCGGACAGGGGGCACTGAAGCTTTCTTT. Encoded protein: CASSRRTGGTEAFF.

V gene TRBV5-1 combines with J gene TRBJ1-2, with D hard to call. Germline V gene lookup returns CDR1 SGHRS and CDR2 YFSETQ. Trimming shortened V by 0 bases and J by 7 bases, and 13 bases separated the two germline ends. The CDR3 loop spans 14 amino acids. CDR3 nucleotide sequence: TGCGCCAGCAGCTTGGGCGGTGTCGGATCTGGCTACACCTTC. Translated: CASSLGGVGSGYTF. Drawing the rest from reference TRBV5-1 and TRBJ1-2, the complete variable domain is KAGVTQTPRYLIKTRGQQVTLSCSPISGHRSVSWYQQTPGQGLQFLFEYFSETQRNKGNFPGRFSGRQFSNSRSEMNVSTLELGDSALYLCASSLGGVGSGYTFGSGTRLTVV.

This chain links TRBV28 with TRBJ1-5; weak D call: TRBD1 (5 bases). V lost 7 bases and J 7 bases, leaving 26 bases between the germline ends. The germline CDR1 and CDR2 sequences are MDHEN and SYDVKM. The CDR3 is made up of 17 amino acids. CDR3 loop: CASTTSSGREVEQPQHF. CDR3 DNA sequence: TGTGCCAGCACAACCTCTAGCGGCAGGGAGGTGGAACAGCCCCAGCATTTT.

Here the CDR3 DNA reads TGTGCCAGCAGCCCTACCGGGCCCGGGGTAGGCTACACCTTC. It is translated as CASSPTGPGVGYTF. V usage is TRBV6-5 and J usage is TRBJ1-2, with unresolved D. Germline assignment: CDR1 MNHEY and CDR2 SVGAGI. The CDR3 runs 14 residues. V lost 6 bases and J 8 bases, leaving 19 bases between the germline ends.

This clone was observed a few times. The gene calls are TRBV19 and TRBJ1-3, with 7 bases matching TRBD1. V shed 6 bases and J 4 bases; nucleotides not matched to a gene: 9. This CDR3 spans 15 amino acids. Germline V gene data show CDR1 as LNHDA and CDR2 as SQIVND (reference sequence). In DNA, the CDR3 is TGTGCCAGTAGCAAACCCGGGACAGTCGGAAACACCATATATTTT. This translates into CASSKPGTVGNTIYF.

Here the CDR3 DNA reads TGTGCCAGCAGTTTGCTATATTCAGATACGCAGTATTTT. Translated: CASSLLYSDTQYF. V usage is TRBV27 and J usage is TRBJ2-3, with D hard to call. The germline V gene has CDR1 MNHEY and CDR2 SMNVEV (reference sequence). The CDR3 has 13 amino acids. The V end lost 3 bases, the J end lost 4 bases, and 8 bases lay between the germline ends.

This clone was counted a single time. The V gene is TRBV7-2, the J gene TRBJ1-2; 9 bases are a match to TRBD1. CDR1 and CDR2 (germline): SGHTA, FQGNSA. Trimming cost V 6 bases and J 8 bases; bases outside gene matches: 10. The CDR3 covers 14 residues. DNA for the CDR3: TGTGCCAGCAGGCCAAGTGGGACAGGGTGGGGCTACACCTTC. It encodes CASRPSGTGWGYTF. The complete variable domain, with remaining parts taken from reference TRBV7-2 and TRBJ1-2, reads GAGVSQSPSNKVTEKGKDVELRCDPISGHTALYWYRQSLGQGLEFLIYFQGNSAPDKSGLPSDRFSAERTGGSVSTLTIQRTQQEDSAVYLCASRPSGTGWGYTFGSGTRLTVV.

The rearrangement links TRBV15 to TRBJ2-6; the match to TRBD1 covers 7 bases. Trimming cost V 1 base and J 0 bases; bases outside gene matches: 15. The CDR3 is made up of 21 amino acids. Germline CDR1 and CDR2: LNHNV and YYDKDF (reference sequence). The CDR3 reads CATSRVMAGTGAISGANVLTF. CDR3 in DNA: TGTGCCACCAGCAGAGTTATGGCGGGTACAGGGGCAATCTCTGGGGCCAACGTCCTGACTTTC.

The chain links TRBV28 to TRBJ1-1; 9 nucleotides agree with TRBD1. Germline-derived CDR1 and CDR2 are MDHEN and SYDVKM. With V trimmed by 6 bases and J by 11 bases, 10 bases remained unmatched. The CDR3 loop spans 13 amino acids. CDR3 protein: CASSSGDRAGAFF. Here the CDR3 DNA reads TGTGCCAGCAGCTCCGGGGACAGGGCGGGGGCTTTCTTT.

The rearrangement uses TRBV10-2 and TRBJ1-2, with 9 bases identical to TRBD1. Per germline, CDR1 WSHSY and CDR2 SAAADI. The ends lost 8 bases at V and 8 bases at J; junction bases unmatched: 9. The CDR3 contains 13 residues. CDR3: CASWGQGAWGYTF. In DNA form, the CDR3 reads TGCGCCAGCTGGGGACAGGGCGCCTGGGGCTACACCTTC.

The genes are TRBV19 and TRBJ2-2; possibly TRBD1 for D (5 bases). The CDR3 contains 17 residues. Deletions cut 7 bases from V and 0 bases from J, with 18 bases between. Germline V gives CDR1 LNHDA, CDR2 SQIVND (reference sequence). The CDR3 here is CASTPQGWGANTGELFF. CDR3 bases: TGTGCCAGTACCCCGCAAGGATGGGGCGCGAACACCGGGGAGCTGTTTTTT.